A single sample gave rise to the 24 T cell receptor beta chains below, sequenced in a study of blood T cell repertoires in COVID-19. Using immunoSEQ multiplex PCR, the repertoire was profiled, and TCRdb retains in-frame clones only, with some absent. The sample carries around 20,000 clones, about 85% recorded once. The sequenced sample was peripheral blood. Source of these receptors: a human donor with active COVID-19. The donor label of this sample is uncertain.

The J gene is TRBJ2-1, the V gene TRBV10-2; 10 positions agree with TRBD2. Germline V gene data show CDR1 as WSHSY and CDR2 as SAAADI. Germline trimming cut 6 bases from V and 4 bases from J; bases unmatched to any gene: 6. This CDR3 contains 15 residues. This CDR3 reads CASSLRTSGYNEQFF. The CDR3 DNA reads as TGCGCCAGCAGCCTCCGGACTAGCGGATACAATGAGCAGTTCTTC.

The CDR3 nucleotides are TGTGCCAGCAGCTCGGGGACTGTTCAGTTCTTC. It yields the protein CASSSGTVQFF. This chain links TRBV7-3 with TRBJ2-1, with a weak D call TRBD2 (6 bases). Trimming removed 4 bases from V and 13 bases from J, with 11 bases in between. Germline CDR1 SGHTA, CDR2 FQGTGA. CDR3 length: 11 amino acids.

There are a few counts of this clone. The genes are TRBV9 and TRBJ2-2; weak D call: TRBD1 (5 bases). This CDR3 region has 13 residues. Germline V gives CDR1 SGDLS, CDR2 YYNGEE. Trimming stripped 3 bases from V and 4 bases from J, with 7 bases between. The CDR3: CASSAQGTGELFF. In DNA, the CDR3 is TGTGCCAGCAGCGCGCAGGGCACCGGGGAGCTGTTTTTT. Looking up the rest from reference TRBV9 and TRBJ2-2 gives the full variable domain: DSGVTQTPKHLITATGQRVTLRCSPRSGDLSVYWYQQSLDQGLQFLIQYYNGEERAKGNILERFSAQQFPDLHSELNLSSLELGDSALYFCASSAQGTGELFFGEGSRLTVL.

The V and J genes are TRBV10-3 and TRBJ2-5, with D possibly TRBD2 on 5 matching bases. The V and J ends lost 6 bases and 3 bases respectively, with 11 bases between them. There are 13 residues in the CDR3. Germline V gives CDR1 ENHRY, CDR2 SYGVKD. The CDR3 protein is CAIRAGIEETQYF. The CDR3 nucleotides are TGTGCCATCAGAGCCGGGATAGAAGAGACCCAGTACTTC.

V usage is TRBV2 and J usage is TRBJ2-2, with no clear D. In germline, CDR1 is SNHLY, CDR2 FYNNEI. Trimming removed 7 bases from V and 0 bases from J, with 12 bases in between. The CDR3 runs to 15 residues. CDR3 DNA sequence: TGTGCCAGCACCTTAGACAACGCGAACACCGGGGAGCTGTTTTTT. Translated: CASTLDNANTGELFF.

This rearrangement joins TRBV30 to TRBJ2-7; D perhaps matches TRBD2 (6 bases). The germline V gene has CDR1 GTSNPN and CDR2 SVGIG (reference sequence). V was clipped by 0 bases and J by 6 bases, with 6 bases between them. The CDR3 contains 11 residues. CDR3 amino acids: CAWSVGGEQYF. CDR3 sequence (DNA): TGTGCCTGGAGTGTGGGGGGCGAGCAGTACTTC.

The V gene is TRBV30, the J gene TRBJ2-2; 7 bases match TRBD2. CDR3 length: 14 amino acids. The V segment lost 8 bases and the J segment 3 bases; nucleotides outside the gene matches: 9. Germline lookup yields CDR1 GTSNPN and CDR2 SVGIG (reference sequence). The CDR3 protein is CATQLGGDTGELFF. CDR3 nucleotide sequence: TGTGCCACTCAACTGGGGGGGGACACCGGGGAGCTGTTTTTT.

The chain joins TRBV30 to TRBJ1-1; D is unclear. Germline CDR1 GTSNPN, CDR2 SVGIG (reference sequence). The CDR3 runs 12 residues. The V end lost 6 bases, the J end lost 10 bases, and 18 bases lay between the germline ends. The CDR3 region is CACTNSAGVAFF. As DNA, the CDR3 is TGTGCCTGTACCAACAGCGCGGGAGTAGCTTTCTTT.

Here the CDR3 DNA reads TGTGCCAGCAGCCCCGGGATGCCCAAAAACATTCAGTACTTC. Translating it yields CASSPGMPKNIQYF. V gene TRBV3-1 (or the pseudogene TRBV3-2) combines with J gene TRBJ2-4, with D possibly matching TRBD2 (5 bases). Deletions cut 4 bases from V and 2 bases from J, with 9 bases between. In germline, CDR1 is LGHDT, CDR2 YNNKEL (reference sequence). This CDR3 contains 14 residues.

The V and J genes are TRBV19 and TRBJ1-5, with 11 bases aligning to TRBD1. The CDR3 extends over 15 amino acids. V trimming: 7 bases; J trimming: 2 bases; junction bases outside the gene matches: 4. The germline V gene encodes CDR1 LNHDA and CDR2 SQIVND (reference sequence). CDR3 loop: CASKRTGGGNQPQHF. The DNA for the CDR3 is TGTGCCAGTAAACGGACAGGGGGCGGCAATCAGCCCCAGCATTTT.

CDR3 in amino acids: CASSGGQGADEQYF. For the CDR3, the DNA is TGTGCCAGCAGCGGGGGACAGGGGGCAGACGAGCAGTACTTC. This chain joins TRBV9 and TRBJ2-7, with 12 bases aligning to TRBD1. The CDR3 is 14 amino acids. Germline V gene sequence: CDR1 SGDLS, CDR2 YYNGEE. The V segment lost 3 bases and the J segment 5 bases; nucleotides outside the gene matches: 3.

The chain is built from TRBV20-1 and TRBJ2-3; 15 bases line up with TRBD2. The CDR3 totals 17 residues. The J segment lost 6 bases and the V segment lost 3 bases, leaving 10 bases of the junction unmatched. Germline assignment: CDR1 DFQATT and CDR2 SNEGSKA (reference sequence). This CDR3 is CSASGSGTSGRTDTQYF. The CDR3 coding sequence is TGCAGTGCTAGTGGGTCTGGGACTAGCGGGAGGACGGATACGCAGTATTTT.

The chain has TRBV4-1 and TRBJ2-7; the D gene is possibly TRBD1 (6 bases). Germline values: CDR1 MGHRA, CDR2 YSYEKL. The CDR3 length is 13 residues. V gave up 1 base and J gave up 6 bases, with 10 bases separating them. The CDR3 here is CASSQGQTGEQYF. As DNA, the CDR3 is TGCGCCAGCAGCCAAGGTCAGACAGGCGAGCAGTACTTC.

Only one count was recorded for this clone. The chain combines TRBV10-3 with TRBJ1-3; maybe TRBD1 (5 bases). Per the germline V gene, CDR1 is ENHRY and CDR2 is SYGVKD. The CDR3 length is 12 residues. V lost 3 bases, J lost 9 bases, and 9 bases lay in between. CDR3 nucleotides: TGTGCCATCAGTGACCGGGGGGGCACCATATATTTT. Amino acids: CAISDRGGTIYF.

The chain uses TRBV28 and TRBJ1-2, with D unresolved. V was pared by 2 bases and J by 8 bases, with 12 bases between. The germline V gene has CDR1 MDHEN and CDR2 SYDVKM. There are 13 residues in the CDR3. Written as DNA, the CDR3 is TGTGCCAGCAGTTTAACCCTACTGAGGGGCTACACCTTC. Protein product: CASSLTLLRGYTF.

The V gene is TRBV12-5, the J gene TRBJ2-5, with a weak D call TRBD2 (7 bases). This CDR3 is 15 amino acids long. V was pared by 5 bases and J by 7 bases, with 20 bases between. From germline, CDR1 is LGHNT and CDR2 FRNRAP. CDR3 DNA sequence: TGTGCTAGTGGTCCCAAGGGGGGGAGCGAGAGGACCCAGTACTTC. Translated, it gives CASGPKGGSERTQYF.

The chain uses TRBV28 and TRBJ2-2; 7 bases fit TRBD1. CDR3 length equals 15 residues. V dropped 5 bases and J dropped 6; count of bases not matched to a gene: 9. The germline V gene has CDR1 MDHEN and CDR2 SYDVKM. The CDR3 sequence: CASSNTGTAAGELFF. Written as DNA, the CDR3 is TGTGCCAGCAGTAACACCGGGACAGCCGCCGGGGAGCTGTTTTTT.

The V gene is TRBV6-6, the J gene TRBJ2-7; possibly TRBD2 for D (6 bases). CDR1 is MNHNY, CDR2 SVGAGI, per germline (reference sequence). V was pared by 6 bases and J by 5 bases, with 14 bases between. This CDR3 is built from 13 residues. The CDR3 DNA is TGTGCCAGCAGCAACCACCCGGGGGACGAGCAGTACTTC. This encodes CASSNHPGDEQYF.

This clone was recorded only once. The rearrangement links TRBV19 to TRBJ2-2; perhaps TRBD2 as D (5 bases). CDR1 and CDR2 (germline): LNHDA, SQIVND (reference sequence). The CDR3 is 15 amino acids. Deletions cut 6 bases from V and 7 bases from J, with 18 bases between. The CDR3 loop is CASSAPIWTGGELFF. The DNA for the CDR3 is TGTGCCAGTAGCGCCCCTATCTGGACTGGCGGGGAGCTGTTTTTT.

The rearrangement uses TRBV6-5 and TRBJ2-7; possibly TRBD1 for D (5 bases). Trimming took off 6 bases at V and 4 bases at J, with 7 bases between the two ends. CDR1 and CDR2 from the germline V gene are MNHEY and SVGAGI. The CDR3 runs 11 residues. DNA of the CDR3: TGTGCCAGCAGGACAGTTTACGAGCAGTACTTC. Encoded protein: CASRTVYEQYF.

The chain uses TRBV27 and TRBJ2-7; D is unclear. Trimming took 5 bases from V and 3 from J, leaving 14 bases between them. CDR1 and CDR2 (germline): MNHEY, SMNVEV (reference sequence). The CDR3 is 14 residues long. The CDR3 protein is CASSPLRPIYEQYF. In nucleotides, the CDR3 is TGTGCCAGCAGTCCGTTGAGGCCTATCTACGAGCAGTACTTC.

The rearrangement joins TRBV10-3 to TRBJ2-3; 7 bases fit TRBD2. J was trimmed by 5 bases and V by 6 bases; bases with no gene match: 20. The V gene's germline CDR1 is ENHRY and CDR2 SYGVKD. The CDR3 has 18 residues. DNA for the CDR3: TGTGCCATCAGCGAAAAAATAACTAGCGAGGGCGTAGGAGATACGCAGTATTTT. Translated: CAISEKITSEGVGDTQYF.

This clone was detected once. The rearrangement links TRBV30 to TRBJ2-3; possible D gene TRBD1, 6 bases. This CDR3 region has 12 residues. The germline V and J ends were trimmed by 4 bases and 7 bases, with 12 bases remaining between them. CDR1 is GTSNPN and CDR2 is SVGIG in the germline V gene (reference sequence). The CDR3 protein is CAWKTGPHTQYF. The DNA for the CDR3 is TGTGCCTGGAAAACAGGGCCCCATACGCAGTATTTT.

The chain joins TRBV6-2 or TRBV6-3 to TRBJ2-2; D remains unclear. V gave up 3 bases and J gave up 9 bases, with 8 bases separating them. CDR3 size: 12 residues. Germline assignment: CDR1 MNHEY and CDR2 SVGEGT. The CDR3 loop is CASSYGPRELFF. The CDR3 DNA reads TGTGCCAGCAGTTATGGGCCTCGGGAGCTGTTTTTT.